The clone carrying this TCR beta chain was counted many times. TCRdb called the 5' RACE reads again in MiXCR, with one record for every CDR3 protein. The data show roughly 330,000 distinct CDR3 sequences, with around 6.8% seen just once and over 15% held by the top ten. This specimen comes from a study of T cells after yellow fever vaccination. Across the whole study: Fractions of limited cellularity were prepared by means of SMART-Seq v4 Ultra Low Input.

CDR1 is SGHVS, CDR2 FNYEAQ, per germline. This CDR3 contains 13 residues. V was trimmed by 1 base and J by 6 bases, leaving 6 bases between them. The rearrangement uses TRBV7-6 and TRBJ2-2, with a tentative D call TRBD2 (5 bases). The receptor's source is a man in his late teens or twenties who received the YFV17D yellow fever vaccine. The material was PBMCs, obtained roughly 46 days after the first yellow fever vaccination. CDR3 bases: TGTGCCAGCAGCTTAGACGGGGCCGGGGAGCTGTTTTTT. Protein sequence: CASSLDGAGELFF. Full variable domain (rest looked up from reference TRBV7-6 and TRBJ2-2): GAGVSQSPRYKVTKRGQDVALRCDPISGHVSLYWYRQALGQGPEFLTYFNYEAQQDKSGLPNDRFSAERPEGSISTLTIQRTEQRDSAMYRCASSLDGAGELFFGEGSRLTVL.